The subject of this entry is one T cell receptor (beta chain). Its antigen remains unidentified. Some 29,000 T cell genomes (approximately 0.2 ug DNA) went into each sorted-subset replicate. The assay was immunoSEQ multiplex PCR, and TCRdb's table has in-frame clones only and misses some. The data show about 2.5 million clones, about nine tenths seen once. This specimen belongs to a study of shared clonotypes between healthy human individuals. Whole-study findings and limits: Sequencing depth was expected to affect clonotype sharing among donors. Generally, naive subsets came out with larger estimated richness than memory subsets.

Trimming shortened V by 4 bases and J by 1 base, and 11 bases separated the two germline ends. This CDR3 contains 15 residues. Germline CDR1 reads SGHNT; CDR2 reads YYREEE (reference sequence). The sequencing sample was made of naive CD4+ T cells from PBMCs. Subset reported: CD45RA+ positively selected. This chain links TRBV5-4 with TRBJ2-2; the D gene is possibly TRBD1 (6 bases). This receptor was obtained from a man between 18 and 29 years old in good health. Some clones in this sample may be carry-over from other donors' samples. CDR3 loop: CASSGPGQNTGELFF. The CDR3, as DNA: TGTGCCAGCAGCGGTCCGGGACAGAACACCGGGGAGCTGTTTTTT.